This T cell receptor (beta chain) derives from a study of T cell responses to AZD1222 COVID-19 vaccine. Broader study findings: Repertoire sampling occurred only after the peak T cell response.

Comment on this clone: Its antigen is still unknown.

Per germline, CDR1 SGHAT and CDR2 FQNNGV. Trimming removed 1 base from V and 7 bases from J, with 5 bases in between. The CDR3 sequence is 12 residues long. TCRdb's copy holds only in-frame clones and misses some; the assay was immunoSEQ multiplex PCR. The table has roughly 120,000 clones, around 83% seen once. This specimen was peripheral blood, taken 28 days after the second AZD1222 dose. This sequence joins TRBV11-2 and TRBJ2-1; D is ambiguous. The sequence was collected from an adult who received the AZD1222 COVID-19 vaccine. The CDR3 reads CASSLGPNEQFF. DNA of the CDR3: TGTGCCAGCAGCTTAGGCCCAAATGAGCAGTTCTTC.